This TCR beta chain was sequenced for a study of CXCR3-negative and CXCR3-positive naive CD8 T cells. Notes on the study in general: Both of the naive subsets showed about the same high diversity, but memory CD8+ cells had much less.

CDR1 is SQVTM and CDR2 is ANQGSEA in the germline V gene. This CDR3 has 17 residues. UMI-labeled 5' RACE yielded the TRB cDNA libraries. TCRdb re-called the 5' RACE reads, yielding one record per CDR3 amino acid sequence without DNA. The table lists 4,500 to 7,000 distinct CDR3 sequences, with 1% to 1.5% in the top ten. With regard to this clonotype: Its specificity is not known.

The chain has TRBV29-1 and TRBJ2-3; as DNA is missing, the TRBD2 call by TCRdb cannot be tested. This sequence was found in a human donor in good health. Some clones in this sample may be carry-over from other donors' samples. Source material: naive CXCR3- CD8+ T cells from blood. As for subset: CD45RO-CCR7+CD27+CD95- naive CD8+ T cells lacking CXCR3 (TNR3-). This CDR3 is CSVAGGRAGVRADTQYF.